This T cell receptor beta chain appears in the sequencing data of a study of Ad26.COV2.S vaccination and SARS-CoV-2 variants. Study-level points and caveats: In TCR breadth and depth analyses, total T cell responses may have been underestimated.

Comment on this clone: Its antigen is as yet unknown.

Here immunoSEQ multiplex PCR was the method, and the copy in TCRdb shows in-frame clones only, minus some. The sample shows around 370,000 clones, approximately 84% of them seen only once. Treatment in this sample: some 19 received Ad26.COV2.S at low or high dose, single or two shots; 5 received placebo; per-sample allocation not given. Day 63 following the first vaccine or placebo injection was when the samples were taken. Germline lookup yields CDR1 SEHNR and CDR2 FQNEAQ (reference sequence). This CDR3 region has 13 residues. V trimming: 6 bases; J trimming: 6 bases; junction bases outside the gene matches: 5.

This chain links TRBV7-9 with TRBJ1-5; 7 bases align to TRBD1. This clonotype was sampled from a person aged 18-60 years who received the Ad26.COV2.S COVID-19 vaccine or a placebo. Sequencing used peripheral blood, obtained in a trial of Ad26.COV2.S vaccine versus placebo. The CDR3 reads CASSQGDGQPQHF. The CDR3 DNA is TGTGCCAGCAGTCAGGGGGACGGTCAGCCCCAGCATTTT.